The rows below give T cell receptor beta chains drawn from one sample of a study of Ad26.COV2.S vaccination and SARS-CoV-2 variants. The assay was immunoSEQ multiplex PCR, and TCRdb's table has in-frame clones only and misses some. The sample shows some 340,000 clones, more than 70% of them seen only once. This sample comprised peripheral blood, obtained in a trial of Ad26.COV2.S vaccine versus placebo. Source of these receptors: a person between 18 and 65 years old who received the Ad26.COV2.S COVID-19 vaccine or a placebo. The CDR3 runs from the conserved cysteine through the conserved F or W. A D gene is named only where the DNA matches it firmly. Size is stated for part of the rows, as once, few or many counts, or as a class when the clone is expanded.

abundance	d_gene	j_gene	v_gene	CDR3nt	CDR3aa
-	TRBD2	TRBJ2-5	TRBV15	TGTGCCACCAGCAGAGTAGCGGGGGGGTTGGAGACCCAGTACTTC	CATSRVAGGLETQYF
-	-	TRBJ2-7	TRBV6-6	TGTGCCAGCAGTTTGGCGGGGACGACCTACGAGCAGTACTTC	CASSLAGTTYEQYF
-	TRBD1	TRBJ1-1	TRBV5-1	TGCGCCAGCAGCAGCCCACAGGGGGCTCAGGCCAACACTGAAGCTTTCTTT	CASSSPQGAQANTEAFF
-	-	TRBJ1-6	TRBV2	TGTGCCAGCAGACCCCCCGCCGGCATCTCACCCCTCCACTTT	CASRPPAGISPLHF
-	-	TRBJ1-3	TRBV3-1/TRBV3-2	TGTGCCAGCAGCCAAGTTGGGGTCAGGTCTGGAAACACCATATATTTT	CASSQVGVRSGNTIYF
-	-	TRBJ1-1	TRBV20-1	TGCAGTGCTAGAAAGGCTGAAGCTTTCTTT	CSARKAEAFF
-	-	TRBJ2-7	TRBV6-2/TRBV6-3	TGTGCCAGCAGTGACTCCTACGAGCAGTACTTC	CASSDSYEQYF
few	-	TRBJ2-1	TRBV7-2	TGTGCCAGCAGCATTAGGACTCCTAGGGCCTACAATGAGCAGTTCTTC	CASSIRTPRAYNEQFF
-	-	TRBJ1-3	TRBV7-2	TGTGCCAGCAGGCCCCTCCGGACTGGAAACACCATATATTTT	CASRPLRTGNTIYF
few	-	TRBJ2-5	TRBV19	TGTGCCAGTAGATCCGGCCGAAAGGGGGGGTTACAAGAGACCCAGTACTTC	CASRSGRKGGLQETQYF
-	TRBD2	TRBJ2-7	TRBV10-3	TGTGCCATCACCGGGGGGGACTACGAGCAGTACTTC	CAITGGDYEQYF
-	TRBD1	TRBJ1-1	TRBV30	TGTGCCTGGAGTGTAATATGGGGTCGGACAGGGACTGAAGCTTTCTTT	CAWSVIWGRTGTEAFF
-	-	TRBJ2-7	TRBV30	TGTGCCTGGAGGGAGTTGTCTTACGAGCAGTACTTC	CAWRELSYEQYF
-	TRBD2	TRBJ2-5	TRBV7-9	TGTGCCAGCAACCTGCGGGGGGAGACCCAGTACTTC	CASNLRGETQYF
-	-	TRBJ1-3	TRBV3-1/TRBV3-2	TGTGCCAGCAGCCCCGCCCGGACATTTGGAAACACCATATATTTT	CASSPARTFGNTIYF
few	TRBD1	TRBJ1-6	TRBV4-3	TGCGCCAGCAGCCAAGAGGGGACAGGGAAGTCACCCCTCCACTTT	CASSQEGTGKSPLHF
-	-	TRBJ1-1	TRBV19	TGTGCCAGTAGTATAGGAGGCCTGTTGAACACTGAAGCTTTCTTT	CASSIGGLLNTEAFF
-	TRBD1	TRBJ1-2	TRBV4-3	TGCGCCAGCAGCCAAGATCGACAGGGGCAAGGCTACACCTTC	CASSQDRQGQGYTF
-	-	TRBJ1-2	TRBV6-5	TGTGCCAGCAGCCGCACGGTTGAGTACAAGAGTGGCTACACCTTC	CASSRTVEYKSGYTF
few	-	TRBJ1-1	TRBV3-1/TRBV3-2	TGTGCCAGCAGCCTTCAGGGATCGAACACTGAAGCTTTCTTT	CASSLQGSNTEAFF
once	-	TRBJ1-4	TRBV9	TGTGCCAGCAGCGTAGGACCCCAAGGGGGTGAAAAACTGTTTTTT	CASSVGPQGGEKLFF
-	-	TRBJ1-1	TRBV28	TGTGCCAGCAGTTCGCCGAGTTTCACTGAAGCTTTCTTT	CASSSPSFTEAFF
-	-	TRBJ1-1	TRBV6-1	TGTGCCAGCAGTGGAGAAAGGGGAAGGGGGAACACTGAAGCTTTCTTT	CASSGERGRGNTEAFF
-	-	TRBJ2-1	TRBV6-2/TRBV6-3	TGTGCCAGCAGTTACAGGGTAGTCGGTGAGCAGTTCTTC	CASSYRVVGEQFF
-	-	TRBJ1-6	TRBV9	TGTGCCAGCAGCGTAGGACAGAATAATTCACCCCTCCACTTT	CASSVGQNNSPLHF
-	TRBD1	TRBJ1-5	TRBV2	TGTGCCAGCAGTGAAGAGACAGGGGTTTCTCAGCCCCAGCATTTT	CASSEETGVSQPQHF
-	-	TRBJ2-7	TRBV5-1	TGCGCCAGCAGCTTAGGCTCGACAGTCTCCTACGAGCAGTACTTC	CASSLGSTVSYEQYF
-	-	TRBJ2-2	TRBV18	TGTGCCAGCTCACACCGTTCGGGGAGGTCGAACACCGGGGAGCTGTTTTTT	CASSHRSGRSNTGELFF
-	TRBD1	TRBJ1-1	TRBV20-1	TGCAGTGCTAGTCGCTCCGGGACAGGGGCCTTAAGCGCTGAAGCTTTCTTT	CSASRSGTGALSAEAFF
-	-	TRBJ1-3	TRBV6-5	TGTGCCAGCAGCAAGGGAAGCTCTGGAAACACCATATATTTT	CASSKGSSGNTIYF
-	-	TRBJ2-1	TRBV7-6	TGTGCCAGCAGCTTAGTGGTGGGAAGCTCCTACAATGAGCAGTTCTTC	CASSLVVGSSYNEQFF
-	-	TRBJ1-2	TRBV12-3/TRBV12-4	TGTGCCAGCAGCGTGCTTGGGGCTTATGGCTACACCTTC	CASSVLGAYGYTF
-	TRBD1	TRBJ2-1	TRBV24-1	TGTGCCACCAGTACCCGGGACAGGGGGCACAATGAGCAGTTCTTC	CATSTRDRGHNEQFF
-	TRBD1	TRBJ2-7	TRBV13	TGTGCCAGCAGCCACAGGACAGGGAACTACGAGCAGTACTTC	CASSHRTGNYEQYF
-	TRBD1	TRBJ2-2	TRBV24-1	TGTGCCACCAGTGATTCATCAGGGGGAATGACCGGGGAGCTGTTTTTT	CATSDSSGGMTGELFF
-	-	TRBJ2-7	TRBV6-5	TGTGCCAGCAGTCCTGATCCACGGGGATCCTACGAGCAGTACTTC	CASSPDPRGSYEQYF
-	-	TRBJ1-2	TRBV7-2	TGTGCCAGCAGCAGAGGCGGCGGGGGGTTCTATGGCTACACCTTC	CASSRGGGGFYGYTF
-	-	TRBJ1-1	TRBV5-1	TGCGCCAGTCAAAAACAGGTTGCTAGCCCTGAAGCTTTCTTT	CASQKQVASPEAFF
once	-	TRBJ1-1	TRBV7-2	TGTGCCAGCAGCCGCCGGGGTGCGAACGGATGGGAAACTGAAGCTTTCTTT	CASSRRGANGWETEAFF
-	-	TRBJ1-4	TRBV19	TGTGCCAGTAGTATAGTCCAGGGGCACGAAAAACTGTTTTTT	CASSIVQGHEKLFF
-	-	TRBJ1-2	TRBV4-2	TGTGCCAGCAGCCAAGAGAGGACCGCCGGAAACTATGGCTACACCTTC	CASSQERTAGNYGYTF
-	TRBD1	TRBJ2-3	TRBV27	TGTGCCAGCGGACCGGGACAGGGCTACACAGATACGCAGTATTTT	CASGPGQGYTDTQYF
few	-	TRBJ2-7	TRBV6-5	TGTGCCAGCACTTATTCCGCCATAGGGTCCTACGAGCAGTACTTC	CASTYSAIGSYEQYF
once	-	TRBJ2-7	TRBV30	TGTGCCTGGAATCGGTTAGGGGGAATCTACGAGCAGTACTTC	CAWNRLGGIYEQYF
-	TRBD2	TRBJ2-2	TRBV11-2	TGTGCCAGCAGCTCCTGGGGACTAGTCGTAGAGAACACCGGGGAGCTGTTTTTT	CASSSWGLVVENTGELFF
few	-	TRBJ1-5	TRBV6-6	TGTGCCAGCAGTCCCAGGGGAGGTCAGCCCCAGCATTTT	CASSPRGGQPQHF
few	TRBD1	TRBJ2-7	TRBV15	TGTGCCACCAGCAGAGAGCCCGGGACAGCCGATCACTACGAGCAGTACTTC	CATSREPGTADHYEQYF
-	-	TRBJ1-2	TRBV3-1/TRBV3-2	TGTGCCAGCAGCCAAGATGGCCAGGCGCGAGGCTACACCTTC	CASSQDGQARGYTF
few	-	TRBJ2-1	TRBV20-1	TGCAGTGCTGTTAGCAATGAGCAGTTCTTC	CSAVSNEQFF
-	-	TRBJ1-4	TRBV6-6	TGTGCCACCACCATCGAGATATTTTATGAAAAACTGTTTTTT	CATTIEIFYEKLFF
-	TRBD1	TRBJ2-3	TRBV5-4	TGTGCCAGCAGCTTGGCCGCGACAGGGATTCGCACAGATACGCAGTATTTT	CASSLAATGIRTDTQYF
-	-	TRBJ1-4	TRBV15	TGTGCCACCAGCAGAGTACCTGAAAAACTGTTTTTT	CATSRVPEKLFF
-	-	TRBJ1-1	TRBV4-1	TGCGCCAGCAGCCTAACATCCGGAGGGGGGATTGCCTCTGAAGCTTTCTTT	CASSLTSGGGIASEAFF
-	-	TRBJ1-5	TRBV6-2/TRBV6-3	TGTGCCAGCAGTTACGGAACTTCCGGGACAAGAAATCAGCCCCAGCATTTT	CASSYGTSGTRNQPQHF
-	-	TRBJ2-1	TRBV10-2	TGCGCCAGCAGTGAGTCGCGGGCCAACTACAATGAGCAGTTCTTC	CASSESRANYNEQFF
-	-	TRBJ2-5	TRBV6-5	TGTGCCAGCAGGCTCGAGACCCAGTACTTC	CASRLETQYF
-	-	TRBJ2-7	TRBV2	TGTGCCAGCAGTGTTGGCAGGGGTAGCGGCGAGCAGTACTTC	CASSVGRGSGEQYF